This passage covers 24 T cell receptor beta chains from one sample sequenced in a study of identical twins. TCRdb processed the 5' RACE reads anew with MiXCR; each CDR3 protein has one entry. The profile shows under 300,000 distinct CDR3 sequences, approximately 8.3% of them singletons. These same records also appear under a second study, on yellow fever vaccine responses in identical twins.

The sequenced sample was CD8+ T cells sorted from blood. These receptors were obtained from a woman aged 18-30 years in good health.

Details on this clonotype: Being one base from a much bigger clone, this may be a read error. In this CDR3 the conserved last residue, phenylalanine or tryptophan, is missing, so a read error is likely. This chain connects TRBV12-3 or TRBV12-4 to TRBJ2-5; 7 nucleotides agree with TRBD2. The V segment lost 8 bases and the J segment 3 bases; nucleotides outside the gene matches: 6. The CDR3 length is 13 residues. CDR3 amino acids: CASGWLAEETQYS. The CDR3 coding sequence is TGTGCCAGCGGGTGGCTAGCGGAAGAGACCCAGTACTCC.

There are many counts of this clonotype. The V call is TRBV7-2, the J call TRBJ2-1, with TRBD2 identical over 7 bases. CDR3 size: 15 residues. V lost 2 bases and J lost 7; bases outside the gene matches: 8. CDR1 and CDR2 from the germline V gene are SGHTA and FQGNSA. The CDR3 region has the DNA TGTGCCAGCAGCTTATACCCGTACGGGGGGAATGAGCAGTTCTTC. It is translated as CASSLYPYGGNEQFF.

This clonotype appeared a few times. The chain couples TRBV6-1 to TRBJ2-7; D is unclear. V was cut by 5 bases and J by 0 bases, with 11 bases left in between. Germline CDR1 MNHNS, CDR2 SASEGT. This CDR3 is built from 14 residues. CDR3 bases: TGTGCCAGCAGTCAAGGTCGAAACTCCTACGAGCAGTACTTC. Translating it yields CASSQGRNSYEQYF.

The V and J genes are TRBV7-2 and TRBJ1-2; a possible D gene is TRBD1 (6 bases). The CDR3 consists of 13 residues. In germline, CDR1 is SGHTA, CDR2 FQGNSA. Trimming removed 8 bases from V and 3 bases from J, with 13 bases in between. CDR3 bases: TGTGCCAGCTCGGGGGGCGCACACTATGGCTACACCTTC. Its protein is CASSGGAHYGYTF. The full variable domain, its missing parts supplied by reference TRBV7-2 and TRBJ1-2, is GAGVSQSPSNKVTEKGKDVELRCDPISGHTALYWYRQSLGQGLEFLIYFQGNSAPDKSGLPSDRFSAERTGGSVSTLTIQRTQQEDSAVYLCASSGGAHYGYTFGSGTRLTVV.

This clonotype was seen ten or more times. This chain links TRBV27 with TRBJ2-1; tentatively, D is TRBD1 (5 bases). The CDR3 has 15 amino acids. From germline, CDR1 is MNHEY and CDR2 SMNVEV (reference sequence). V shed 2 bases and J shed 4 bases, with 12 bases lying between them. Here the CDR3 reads CASSLGSDSYNEQFF. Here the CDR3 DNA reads TGTGCCAGCAGTTTAGGGTCAGACAGTTACAATGAGCAGTTCTTC.

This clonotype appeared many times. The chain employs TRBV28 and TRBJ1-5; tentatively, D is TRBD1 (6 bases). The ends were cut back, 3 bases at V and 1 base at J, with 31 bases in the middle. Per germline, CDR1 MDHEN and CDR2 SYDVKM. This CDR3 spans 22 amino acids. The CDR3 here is CASSLGWSRVTDRNPSNQPQHF. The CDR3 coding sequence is TGTGCCAGCAGTTTGGGTTGGTCCCGGGTGACTGACAGGAACCCGAGCAATCAGCCCCAGCATTTT.

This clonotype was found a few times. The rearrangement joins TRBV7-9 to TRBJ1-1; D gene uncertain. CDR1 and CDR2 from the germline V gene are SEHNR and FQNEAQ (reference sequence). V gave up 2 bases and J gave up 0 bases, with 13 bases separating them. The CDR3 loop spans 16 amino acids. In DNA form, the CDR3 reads TGTGCCAGCAGCTTAATGGGGTTTGAAATGAACACTGAAGCTTTCTTT. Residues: CASSLMGFEMNTEAFF.

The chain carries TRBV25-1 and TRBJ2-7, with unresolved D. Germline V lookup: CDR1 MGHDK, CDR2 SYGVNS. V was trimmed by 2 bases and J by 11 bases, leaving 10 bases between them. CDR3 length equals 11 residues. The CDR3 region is CASSEGYREYF. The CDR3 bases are TGTGCCAGCAGTGAAGGGTACCGGGAGTACTTC.

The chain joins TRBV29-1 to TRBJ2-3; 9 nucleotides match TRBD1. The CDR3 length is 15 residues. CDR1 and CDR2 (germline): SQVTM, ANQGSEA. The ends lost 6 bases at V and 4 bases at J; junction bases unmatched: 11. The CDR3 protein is CSVLGTGLGADTQYF. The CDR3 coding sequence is TGCAGCGTACTAGGGACAGGGTTAGGGGCAGATACGCAGTATTTT.

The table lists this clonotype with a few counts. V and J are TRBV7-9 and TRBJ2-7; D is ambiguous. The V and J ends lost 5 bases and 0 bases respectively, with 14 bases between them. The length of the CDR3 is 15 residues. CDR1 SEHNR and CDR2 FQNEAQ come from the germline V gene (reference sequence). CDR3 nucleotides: TGTGCCAGCAGCCTAGGACGTATAAGCTCCTACGAGCAGTACTTC. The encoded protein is CASSLGRISSYEQYF.

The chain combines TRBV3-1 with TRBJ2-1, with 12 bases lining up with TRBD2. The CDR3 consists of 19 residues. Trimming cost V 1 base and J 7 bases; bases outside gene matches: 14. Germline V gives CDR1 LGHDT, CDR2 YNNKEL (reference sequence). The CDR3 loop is CASSQAVRTSGDEGNEQFF. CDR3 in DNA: TGTGCCAGCAGCCAAGCGGTCCGGACTAGCGGGGATGAGGGTAATGAGCAGTTCTTC.

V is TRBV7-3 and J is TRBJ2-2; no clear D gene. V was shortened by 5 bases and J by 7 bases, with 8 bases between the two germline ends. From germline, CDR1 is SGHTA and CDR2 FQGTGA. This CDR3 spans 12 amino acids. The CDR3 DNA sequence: TGTGCCAGCAGCGTCTCGGGCGGGGAGCTGTTTTTT. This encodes CASSVSGGELFF.

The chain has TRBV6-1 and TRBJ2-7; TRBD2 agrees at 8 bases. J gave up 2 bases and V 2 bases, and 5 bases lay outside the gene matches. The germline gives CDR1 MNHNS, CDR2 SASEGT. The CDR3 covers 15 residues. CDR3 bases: TGTGCCAGCAGTGAACCGCGACTAGCGCCCTACGAGCAGTACTTC. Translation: CASSEPRLAPYEQYF.

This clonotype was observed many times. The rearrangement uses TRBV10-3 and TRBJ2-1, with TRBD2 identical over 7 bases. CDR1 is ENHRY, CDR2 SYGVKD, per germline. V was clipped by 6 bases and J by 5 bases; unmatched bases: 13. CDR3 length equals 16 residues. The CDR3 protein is CAISPWASGDHNEQFF. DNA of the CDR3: TGTGCCATCAGCCCTTGGGCTAGCGGAGATCACAATGAGCAGTTCTTC.

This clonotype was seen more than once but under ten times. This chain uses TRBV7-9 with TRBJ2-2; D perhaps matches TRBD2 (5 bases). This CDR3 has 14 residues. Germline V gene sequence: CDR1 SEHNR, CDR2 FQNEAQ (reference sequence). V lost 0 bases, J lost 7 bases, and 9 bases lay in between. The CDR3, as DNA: TGTGCCAGCAGCTTAGCGCCTAGCTTCGGGGAGCTGTTTTTT. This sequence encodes CASSLAPSFGELFF.

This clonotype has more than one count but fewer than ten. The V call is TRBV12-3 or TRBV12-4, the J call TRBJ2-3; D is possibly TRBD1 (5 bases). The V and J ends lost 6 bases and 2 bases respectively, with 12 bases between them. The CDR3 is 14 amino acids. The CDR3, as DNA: TGTGCCAGCAGGATCAGGGTCCCCACAGATACGCAGTATTTT. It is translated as CASRIRVPTDTQYF.

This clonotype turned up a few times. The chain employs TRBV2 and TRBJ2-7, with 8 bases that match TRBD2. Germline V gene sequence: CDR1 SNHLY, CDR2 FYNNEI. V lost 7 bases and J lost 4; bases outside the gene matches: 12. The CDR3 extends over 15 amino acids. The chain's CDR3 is CASMVSGGGRYEQYF. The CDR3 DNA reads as TGTGCCAGCATGGTGTCTGGCGGGGGGCGTTACGAGCAGTACTTC.

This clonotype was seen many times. The CDR3 nucleotides are TGTGCCACCAGTGAATATAGGGTAGCGGACTACAATGAGCAGTTCTTC. This codes for CATSEYRVADYNEQFF. This chain connects TRBV24-1 to TRBJ2-1; D perhaps matches TRBD2 (6 bases). With 4 bases removed from V and 3 bases from J, the gap between germline ends came to 15 bases. CDR3 size: 16 residues. Germline loops: CDR1 KGHDR, CDR2 SFDVKD.

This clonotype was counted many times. The CDR3 nucleotides are TGCAGCGTTGTTGGCGGAGGAGATGAGCAGTTCTTC. This translates into CSVVGGGDEQFF. V is TRBV29-1 and J is TRBJ2-1, with D perhaps TRBD2 (5 bases). The CDR3 contains 12 residues. Germline CDR1 and CDR2: SQVTM and ANQGSEA. Trimming pared 4 bases from V and 8 bases from J, leaving 12 bases between.

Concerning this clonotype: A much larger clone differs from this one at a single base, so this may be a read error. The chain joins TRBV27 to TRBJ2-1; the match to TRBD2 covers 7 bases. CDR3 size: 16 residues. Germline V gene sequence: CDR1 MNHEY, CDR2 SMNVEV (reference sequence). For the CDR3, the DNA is TGTGCCTGCAGCCCAATGGCTGGGGAGGGCTTCAATGAGCAGTTCTTC. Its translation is CACSPMAGEGFNEQFF.

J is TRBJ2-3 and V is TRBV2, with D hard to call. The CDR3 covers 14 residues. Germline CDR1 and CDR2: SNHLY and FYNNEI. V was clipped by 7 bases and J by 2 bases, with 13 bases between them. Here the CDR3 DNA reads TGTGCCAGCAACGAGCTCCCGGTCACAGATACGCAGTATTTT. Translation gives CASNELPVTDTQYF.

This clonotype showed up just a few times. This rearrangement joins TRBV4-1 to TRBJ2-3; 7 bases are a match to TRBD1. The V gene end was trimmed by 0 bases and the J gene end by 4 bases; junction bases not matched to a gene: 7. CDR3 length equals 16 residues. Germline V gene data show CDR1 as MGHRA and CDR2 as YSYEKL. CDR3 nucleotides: TGCGCCAGCAGCCAAGATGGTGGGACAGTCGCAGATACGCAGTATTTT. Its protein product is CASSQDGGTVADTQYF.

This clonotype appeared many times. CDR3 region: CASSPFSYEQYF. CDR3 nucleotide sequence: TGTGCCAGCAGCCCCTTCAGCTACGAGCAGTACTTC. The genes are TRBV7-2 and TRBJ2-7; D gene uncertain. Germline-derived CDR1 and CDR2 are SGHTA and FQGNSA. CDR3 length: 12 residues. The V end was cut by 5 bases, the J end by 3 bases, with 8 bases between.

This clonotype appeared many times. CDR3 sequence: CASSPVPNEQFF. In DNA, the CDR3 is TGTGCCAGCAGCCCTGTTCCCAATGAGCAGTTCTTC. This chain uses TRBV4-2 with TRBJ2-1, with D unresolved. Germline V lookup: CDR1 LGHNA, CDR2 YNFKEQ. V was trimmed by 4 bases and J by 6 bases, leaving 7 bases between them. CDR3 length: 12 residues.